This T cell receptor (beta chain) was recovered during a study of vaccination and CD4 T cells after COVID-19. Study overall: Post-COVID draws came a median roughly 97 days after diagnosis (range 35 to 161). From HCoV-229E, HCoV-OC43, HCoV-NL63 and SARS-CoV-2, overlapping spike peptides were used to stimulate the cells.

A note on this clonotype: The target antigen is unknown.

Treatment denoted: approximately 10-day PBMC culture with coronavirus spike peptide pools or control peptides (ViraFEST assay). ViraFEST grew antigen-specific T cells using peptide pools, then sequenced TCRs. With the Oncomine TCR Beta short-read assay, DNA from cultured CD4+ T cells was sequenced. From cultured CD4+ T cells, genomic DNA was extracted. TCRdb reprocessed the PCR reads via MiXCR and lists one record per CDR3 protein. The sample contains roughly 10,000 distinct CDR3 sequences, 20% to 30% of which appear only once. The CDR3 length is 11 residues. Trimming shortened V by 8 bases and J by 2 bases, and 9 bases separated the two germline ends. CDR1 GTSNPN and CDR2 SVGIG come from the germline V gene (reference sequence).

The chain employs TRBV30 and TRBJ1-2; D remains ambiguous. The clonotype was recovered from a human donor who received a COVID-19 vaccine. The specimen was CD4+ T cells from blood, cultured in vitro, collected before SARS-CoV-2 vaccination. The DNA for the CDR3 is TGTGCCGCAGGCAGAAACTATGGCTACACCTTC. The encoded protein is CAAGRNYGYTF.